The rows below give T cell receptor beta chains drawn from one sample of a study of cytomegalovirus exposure and HLA in healthy donors. Sequencing used immunoSEQ multiplex PCR; TCRdb keeps in-frame clones, though not all of them. The data show some 120,000 clones, with about 82% seen just once and around 5% held by the top ten. Sequenced: PBMCs. These receptors originate from a man younger than 40 in good health and CMV-seronegative. The CDR3 runs from the conserved cysteine through the conserved F or W. A D gene is named only where the DNA matches it firmly. Expanded clones get a size class; other rows say once, few or many, or leave the size out.

TRBJ1-1 | NA | NA | TRBV5-6 | TGTGCCAGCAGCTTGGGCAGTGAAGCTTTCTTT | CASSLGSEAFF
TRBJ1-6 | NA | NA | TRBV6-1 | TGTGCCAGCAGTGAAGAGATCTCTAGCTCCTATAATTCACCCCTCCACTTT | CASSEEISSSYNSPLHF
TRBJ2-5 | NA | TRBD1 | TRBV18 | TGTGCCAGCTCAGCTACAGGGGTGATGGAGACCCAGTACTTC | CASSATGVMETQYF
TRBJ2-7 | once | TRBD2 | TRBV7-2 | TGTGCCAGCAGCCTAACTAGCGGGGGGAACTACGAGCAGTACTTC | CASSLTSGGNYEQYF
TRBJ1-4 | NA | TRBD1 | TRBV6-1 | TGTGCCAGCAGTCAGGACAGGGAAGGCCATGAAAAACTGTTTTTT | CASSQDREGHEKLFF
TRBJ2-1 | few | NA | TRBV6-6 | TGTGCCAGCAGTTACTCCCAGGGAACCTACAATGAGCAGTTCTTC | CASSYSQGTYNEQFF
TRBJ2-1 | NA | TRBD2 | TRBV29-1 | TGCAGCGTTGGTTTCGGGTCCGGGACTAGCGGCCTCTACAATGAGCAGTTCTTC | CSVGFGSGTSGLYNEQFF
TRBJ2-7 | NA | NA | TRBV4-2 | TGTGCCAGCAGCCCGGCGACACCGAACTCCTACGAGCAGTACTTC | CASSPATPNSYEQYF
TRBJ2-1 | NA | TRBD1 | TRBV4-2 | TGTGCCAGCAGCCACCTTGTGGGACAGGGGAGTGATGAGCAGTTCTTC | CASSHLVGQGSDEQFF
TRBJ2-2 | NA | TRBD2 | TRBV5-1 | TGCGCCAGCAGCTTGTTCTCCCCTACAGCGGGAGGCACCGGGGAGCTGTTTTTT | CASSLFSPTAGGTGELFF
TRBJ2-3 | NA | TRBD1 | TRBV29-1 | TGCAGCGTTGTCGACAGGGGGGCAGATACGCAGTATTTT | CSVVDRGADTQYF
TRBJ2-5 | once | NA | TRBV28 | TGTGCCAGCAGGGAGGGCCCAGGACAAGAGACCCAGTACTTC | CASREGPGQETQYF
TRBJ2-3 | NA | NA | TRBV2 | TGTGCCAGCAGTGAAGGGTTGAGAGGGGGAACGCAGTATTTT | CASSEGLRGGTQYF
TRBJ2-2 | NA | NA | TRBV15 | TGTGCCACCAGCACCGGGACAACTGGCACCGGGGAGCTGTTTTTT | CATSTGTTGTGELFF
TRBJ2-6 | NA | TRBD1 | TRBV11-2 | TGTGCCAGCAGCTTAGGGCAGGGGGCCCTAGCAGGGGCCAACGTCCTGACTTTC | CASSLGQGALAGANVLTF
TRBJ2-1 | NA | TRBD2 | TRBV5-1 | TGCGCCAGCAGCCCGGGACTAGCAACCTACAATGAGCAGTTCTTC | CASSPGLATYNEQFF
TRBJ2-2 | NA | NA | TRBV4-3 | TGCGCCAGCAGCGAAGGGAGGGGGAGGGCAGGCGGGGAGCTGTTTTTT | CASSEGRGRAGGELFF
TRBJ2-1 | NA | TRBD2 | TRBV9 | TGTGCCAGCAGCGAAAGCGGGAGGGCGTACAATGAGCAGTTCTTC | CASSESGRAYNEQFF
TRBJ2-1 | NA | NA | TRBV6-1 | TGTGCCAGCAGTGGGCGGGGCCCCTACAATGAGCAGTTCTTC | CASSGRGPYNEQFF
TRBJ1-1 | once | TRBD1 | TRBV30 | TGTGCCTGGGGGAGGACAGGGGTAAAGACTGAAGCTTTCTTT | CAWGRTGVKTEAFF
TRBJ2-5 | NA | NA | TRBV7-6 | TGTGCCAGCAGCTTCGGGGTACAAGAGACCCAGTACTTC | CASSFGVQETQYF
TRBJ2-1 | NA | NA | TRBV6-5 | TGTGCCTCACACAGGGAAGAGAACAATGAGCAGTTCTTC | CASHREENNEQFF
TRBJ2-7 | NA | NA | TRBV7-9 | TGTGCCAGCAGCAATACTGACTCCTACGAGCAGTACTTC | CASSNTDSYEQYF
TRBJ2-6 | NA | NA | TRBV4-3 | TGCGCCAGCAGCCATGCGTTTGGGGGGTCTGGGGCCAACGTCCTGACTTTC | CASSHAFGGSGANVLTF
TRBJ2-1 | NA | TRBD1 | TRBV6-4 | TGTGCCAGCAGTGACTCAGGGACAGCCTCTAGCAATGAGCAGTTCTTC | CASSDSGTASSNEQFF
TRBJ1-2 | NA | NA | TRBV7-9 | TGTGCCAGCAGACACCCAACCTCGGGGGGCTACACCTTC | CASRHPTSGGYTF
TRBJ1-1 | NA | NA | TRBV6-5 | TGTGCCAGCAGTTACTCGGGCGGGTCCCAAGGAGCTTTCTTT | CASSYSGGSQGAFF
TRBJ2-7 | NA | TRBD1 | TRBV5-1 | TGCGCCAGCAGCTTTGATTACAGGGGAGACGAGCAGTACTTC | CASSFDYRGDEQYF
TRBJ2-7 | NA | TRBD2 | TRBV14 | TGTGCCAGCAGCCGAACTAGCGGGAGGCCATACTCCTACGAGCAGTACTTC | CASSRTSGRPYSYEQYF
TRBJ1-6 | few | NA | TRBV4-1 | TGCGCCAGCAGCCAAGTTTTTAGGGGGGGTAATTCACCCCTCCACTTT | CASSQVFRGGNSPLHF
TRBJ2-4 | NA | TRBD1 | TRBV5-1 | TGCGCCAGCAGCTTAGAAGGACAGGGGGGGGCCAAAAACATTCAGTACTTC | CASSLEGQGGAKNIQYF
TRBJ2-7 | NA | NA | TRBV11-2 | TGTGCCAGCAGCTTAGGAGCTGGGAGCAACCGGATTTTCTACGAGCAGTACTTC | CASSLGAGSNRIFYEQYF
TRBJ2-5 | once | NA | TRBV5-6 | TGTGCCAGCAGCCACCGGGACTCCGGCGAGACCCAGTACTTC | CASSHRDSGETQYF
TRBJ2-7 | NA | NA | TRBV7-7 | TGTGCTAGCAGCTTATATACAGGGAGCTCCTACGAGCAGTACTTC | CASSLYTGSSYEQYF
TRBJ1-1 | NA | TRBD1 | TRBV27 | TGTGCCAGCAGTAAACGTCCACCGGGACAGGGGGTTGTGTACACTGAAGCTTTCTTT | CASSKRPPGQGVVYTEAFF
TRBJ2-5 | NA | TRBD2 | TRBV19 | TGTGCCAGTAGTATCCAGACTAGCGGGGGGGCGGAGACCCAGTACTTC | CASSIQTSGGAETQYF
TRBJ2-7 | NA | TRBD2 | TRBV27 | TGTGCCAGCAGTTTGATAGCGGGAAGGTGGAAGTACGAGCAGTACTTC | CASSLIAGRWKYEQYF
TRBJ2-7 | NA | NA | TRBV11-2 | TGTGCCAGCATTCCGGGACTCGGGGCATCCGAGCAGTACTTC | CASIPGLGASEQYF
TRBJ2-3 | NA | TRBD1 | TRBV5-1 | TGCGCCAGCAAACGGACAGGGGGGAGCGCAGATACGCAGTATTTT | CASKRTGGSADTQYF